This T cell receptor beta chain was identified in a study of blood T cell repertoires in COVID-19. Background on the study: There were acute and convalescent COVID-19 samples, and they came from the United States, Italy and Spain. PBMCs, B-cell-depleted T cells, or T cells provided the cDNA or gDNA that made up the material.

Trimming took 4 bases from V and 2 from J, leaving 15 bases between them. Germline values: CDR1 LGHNA, CDR2 YNFKEQ. The CDR3 extends over 16 amino acids. In the authors' workflow: Amplification with reference gene primers provided the estimates of nucleated cell counts. Produced via immunoSEQ multiplex PCR; TCRdb's table is partial and in-frame only. Clonal size and the V and J genes are those of that table, whereas D and trimming came from the DNA. The table has approximately 150,000 clones, 80% to 90% seen once. Sample: peripheral blood. The chain links TRBV4-2 to TRBJ1-5; D is perhaps TRBD1 (6 bases). The TCR sequence derives from a woman in her sixties or seventies who had recovered from COVID-19. Here the CDR3 DNA reads TGTGCCAGCAGCCCGGTAGGGACATTAGGCAATCAGCCCCAGCATTTT. It is translated as CASSPVGTLGNQPQHF.